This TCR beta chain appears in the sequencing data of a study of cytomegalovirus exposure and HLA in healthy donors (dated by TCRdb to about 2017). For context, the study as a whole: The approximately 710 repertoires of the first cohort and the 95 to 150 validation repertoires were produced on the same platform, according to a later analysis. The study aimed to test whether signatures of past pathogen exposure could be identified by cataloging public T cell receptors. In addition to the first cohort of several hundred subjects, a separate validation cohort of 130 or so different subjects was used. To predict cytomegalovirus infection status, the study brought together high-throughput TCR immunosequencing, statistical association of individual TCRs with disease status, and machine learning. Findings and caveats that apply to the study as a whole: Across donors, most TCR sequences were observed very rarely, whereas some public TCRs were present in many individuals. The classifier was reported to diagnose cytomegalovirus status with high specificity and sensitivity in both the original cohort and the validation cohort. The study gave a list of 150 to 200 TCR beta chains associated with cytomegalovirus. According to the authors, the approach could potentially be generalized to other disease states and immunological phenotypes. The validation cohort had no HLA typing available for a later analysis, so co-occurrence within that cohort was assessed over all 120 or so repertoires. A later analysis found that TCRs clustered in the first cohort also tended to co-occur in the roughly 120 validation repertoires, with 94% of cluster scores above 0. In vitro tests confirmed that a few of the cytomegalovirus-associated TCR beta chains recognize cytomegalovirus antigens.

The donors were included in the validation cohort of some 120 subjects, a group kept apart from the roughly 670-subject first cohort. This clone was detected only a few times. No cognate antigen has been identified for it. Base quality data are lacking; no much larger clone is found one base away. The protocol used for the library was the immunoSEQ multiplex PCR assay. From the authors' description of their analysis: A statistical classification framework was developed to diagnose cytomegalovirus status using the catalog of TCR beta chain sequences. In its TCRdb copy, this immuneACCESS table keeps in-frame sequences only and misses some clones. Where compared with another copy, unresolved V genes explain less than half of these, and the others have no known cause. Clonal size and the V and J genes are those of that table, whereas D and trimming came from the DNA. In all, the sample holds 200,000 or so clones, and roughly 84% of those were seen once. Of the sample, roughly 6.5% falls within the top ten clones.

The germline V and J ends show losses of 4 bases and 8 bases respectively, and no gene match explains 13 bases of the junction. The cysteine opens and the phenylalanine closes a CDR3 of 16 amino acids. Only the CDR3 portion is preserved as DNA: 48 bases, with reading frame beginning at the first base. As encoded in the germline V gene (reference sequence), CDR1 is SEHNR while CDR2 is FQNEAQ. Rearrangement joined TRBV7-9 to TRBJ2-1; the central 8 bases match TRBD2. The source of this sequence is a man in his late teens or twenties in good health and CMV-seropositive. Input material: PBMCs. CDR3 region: CASSSNGAGEVDEQFF. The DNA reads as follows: TGTGCCAGCAGCTCAAATGGAGCGGGAGAGGTGGATGAGCAGTTCTTC.